Detailed here is one T cell receptor (beta chain). Sequencing targeted TCR beta in T cells from blood (CD8+ and CD4+). The data stem from a study of CD8 T cells in Susac syndrome. RNA was extracted with the RNeasy kit, and a quantity of roughly 0.45 to 1 ug was reverse transcribed using random hexamers. Multiplex immunoSEQ PCR targeted 54 Vbeta and 13 Jbeta TCR beta segments. TCRdb re-called the immunoSEQ multiplex PCR reads through MiXCR, storing one row per CDR3 protein. The data contain some 150,000 distinct CDR3 sequences, roughly 95% of them singletons. The receptor was derived from a human donor with multiple sclerosis. Sequenced sample: CD8+ T cells from PBMCs.

This chain's CDR3 is CSVEDRGRDYGYTF. CDR3 in DNA: TGCAGCGTTGAAGACAGGGGGAGAGACTATGGCTACACCTTC. The V gene is TRBV29-1, the J gene TRBJ1-2; 7 positions match TRBD1. The germline V gene encodes CDR1 SQVTM and CDR2 ANQGSEA. Trimming removed 0 bases from V and 3 bases from J; junction bases left unmatched: 4. The CDR3 has 14 amino acids.